These 22 T cell receptor beta chains originate from one sample sequenced in a study of blood T cell repertoires in COVID-19. Generated by immunoSEQ multiplex PCR, the TCRdb table keeps only in-frame clones and is missing some. The profile shows over 45,000 clones, around 91% of them singletons. Sequencing used peripheral blood. The receptor set was obtained from a human donor in a cohort sampled during active COVID-19.

This clone was picked up one time. The chain employs TRBV7-2 and TRBJ1-1; D possibly corresponds to TRBD1 (6 bases). Germline V gene data show CDR1 as SGHTA and CDR2 as FQGNSA. CDR3 length equals 14 residues. The V end lost 5 bases, the J end lost 2 bases, and 12 bases lay between the germline ends. CDR3 DNA: TGTGCCAGCAGCCTCCAACAGGGTAACACTGAAGCTTTCTTT. This encodes CASSLQQGNTEAFF.

This chain uses TRBV27 with TRBJ1-2, with D possibly being TRBD1 (5 bases). Trimming took off 2 bases at V and 7 bases at J, with 11 bases between the two ends. Per germline, CDR1 MNHEY and CDR2 SMNVEV (reference sequence). The CDR3 runs to 13 residues. CDR3 in amino acids: CASSLAGVRGYTF. Written as DNA, the CDR3 is TGTGCCAGCAGTTTAGCGGGGGTTCGTGGCTACACCTTC.

V usage is TRBV18 and J usage is TRBJ2-3; D unresolved. The germline V gene encodes CDR1 KGHSH and CDR2 LQKENI. Trimming removed 6 bases from V and 4 bases from J, with 5 bases in between. The CDR3 contains 11 residues. The CDR3 nucleotides are TGTGCCAGCTCGTATCCAGATACGCAGTATTTT. Protein product: CASSYPDTQYF.

The chain uses TRBV7-3 and TRBJ2-2, with a tentative D call TRBD2 (6 bases). The V gene lost 0 bases and the J gene lost 6 bases, with 14 bases spanning the gap. The germline V gene has CDR1 SGHTA and CDR2 FQGTGA. The CDR3 covers 16 residues. CDR3 in DNA: TGTGCCAGCAGCTTAACCGGCGGGGTGGGGTCCGGGGAGCTGTTTTTT. Translating it yields CASSLTGGVGSGELFF.

The CDR3 loop is CASSRVGPNEKLFF. CDR3 bases: TGTGCCAGCAGTCGGGTCGGCCCTAATGAAAAACTGTTTTTT. This chain links TRBV28 with TRBJ1-4, with D unresolved. V was cut by 5 bases and J by 3 bases, with 10 bases left in between. CDR3 size: 14 residues. The germline gives CDR1 MDHEN, CDR2 SYDVKM.

V and J are TRBV7-8 and TRBJ2-5; tentative D call: TRBD2 (5 bases). Trimming shortened V by 6 bases and J by 4 bases, and 15 bases separated the two germline ends. Looked up from germline, CDR1 is SGHVS and CDR2 is FQNEAQ. There are 14 residues in the CDR3. The CDR3 region is CASSSSRGGETQYF. CDR3 nucleotides: TGTGCCAGCAGTTCCTCTCGGGGTGGAGAGACCCAGTACTTC. Drawing the rest from reference TRBV7-8 and TRBJ2-5, the complete variable domain is GAGVSQSPRYKVAKRGQDVALRCDPISGHVSLFWYQQALGQGPEFLTYFQNEAQLDKSGLPSDRFFAERPEGSVSTLKIQRTQQEDSAVYLCASSSSRGGETQYFGPGTRLLVL.

This clone is a singleton in its sample. This chain connects TRBV5-3 to TRBJ2-5; 7 nucleotides align to TRBD2. TRBV5-3 is marked as an open reading frame, function uncertain. Germline trimming cut 4 bases from V and 1 base from J; bases unmatched to any gene: 7. The CDR3 length is 15 residues. The CDR3: CARSDWGGVQETQYF. The CDR3 DNA reads as TGTGCCAGAAGCGATTGGGGGGGGGTCCAAGAGACCCAGTACTTC.

This clone is a singleton in its sample. The chain recombines TRBV3-1 (or the pseudogene TRBV3-2) with TRBJ2-3; D possibly corresponds to TRBD1 (5 bases). CDR3 length: 16 amino acids. Trimming left V 3 bases short and J 0 bases short, with 13 bases between. From germline, CDR1 is LGHDT and CDR2 YNNKEL (reference sequence). The CDR3 sequence is CASSQGPGLSTDTQYF. In DNA form, the CDR3 reads TGTGCCAGCAGCCAGGGGCCTGGGCTTAGCACAGATACGCAGTATTTT.

The sample holds a few counts of this clone. This chain connects TRBV4-1 to TRBJ1-6; D gene ambiguous. The CDR3 sequence is 13 residues long. Trimming took off 0 bases at V and 7 bases at J, with 4 bases between the two ends. The germline V gene has CDR1 MGHRA and CDR2 YSYEKL. The CDR3 nucleotides are TGCGCCAGCAGCCAAGATCCGAATTCACCCCTCCACTTT. Its translation is CASSQDPNSPLHF.

The chain carries TRBV11-1 and TRBJ2-1; D might be TRBD2 (5 bases). The CDR3 spans 17 residues. Looked up from germline, CDR1 is SGHAT and CDR2 is FQDESV (reference sequence). Trimming took 0 bases from V and 12 from J, leaving 24 bases between them. The CDR3 region has the DNA TGTGCCAGCAGCTTAGCGCCGGGCAGCTCCCCTATAGAGGGGCAGTTCTTC. As protein: CASSLAPGSSPIEGQFF.

The rearrangement joins TRBV11-1 to TRBJ2-1; the match to TRBD2 covers 8 bases. CDR3 length equals 15 residues. Germline V gene lookup returns CDR1 SGHAT and CDR2 FQDESV (reference sequence). Germline trimming cut 3 bases from V and 0 bases from J; bases unmatched to any gene: 1. The CDR3 loop is CASSFGGVSYNEQFF. The CDR3 bases are TGTGCCAGCAGCTTCGGGGGGGTCTCCTACAATGAGCAGTTCTTC.

CDR3 sequence: CASSAFARAPNTEAFF. In DNA, the CDR3 is TGTGCCAGCAGCGCTTTTGCCAGGGCCCCCAACACTGAAGCTTTCTTT. The chain joins TRBV5-8 to TRBJ1-1; TRBD1 is a possible D gene (5 bases). V lost 4 bases and J lost 2, with 18 bases in between. The CDR3 extends over 16 amino acids. The germline CDR1 and CDR2 sequences are SGHTS and YDEGEE.

This clone appeared once. The chain recombines TRBV7-3 with TRBJ2-1; 11 nucleotides align to TRBD2. V lost 4 bases to trimming and J lost 4 bases; unmatched junction nucleotides: 6. Per germline, CDR1 SGHTA and CDR2 FQGTGA. This CDR3 region has 16 residues. The CDR3 sequence is CASSSSIAGGYNEQFF. The CDR3 bases are TGTGCCAGCAGCTCATCTATAGCGGGAGGGTACAATGAGCAGTTCTTC.

The gene calls are TRBV10-3 and TRBJ2-1; D is perhaps TRBD2 (6 bases). There are 15 residues in the CDR3. V was cut by 3 bases and J by 3 bases, with 12 bases left in between. The germline V gene has CDR1 ENHRY and CDR2 SYGVKD. CDR3 protein: CAISETIGGYNEQFF. The CDR3 DNA reads TGTGCCATCAGTGAAACCATCGGGGGCTACAATGAGCAGTTCTTC.

This chain connects TRBV6-2 or TRBV6-3 to TRBJ1-3; D is perhaps TRBD1 (5 bases). The V end lost 4 bases, the J end lost 5 bases, and 18 bases lay between the germline ends. This CDR3 is 16 amino acids long. Germline V gene data show CDR1 as MNHEY and CDR2 as SVGEGT. The CDR3 nucleotides read TGTGCCAGCAGTTTCTGGGGCCGACAGACCCGAAACACCATATATTTT. Translating gives CASSFWGRQTRNTIYF.

The V and J genes are TRBV6-5 and TRBJ2-1; D ambiguous. Between the trimmed V and J ends, which lost 0 bases and 6 bases, there was a span of 9 bases. The CDR3 contains 14 residues. Germline V gene sequence: CDR1 MNHEY, CDR2 SVGAGI. The CDR3 nucleotides are TGTGCCAGCAGTTACTCGGGCGTTACCAATGAGCAGTTCTTC. It translates to CASSYSGVTNEQFF.

V gene TRBV5-1 combines with J gene TRBJ2-3; 10 bases are a match to TRBD2. V trimming: 4 bases; J trimming: 0 bases; junction bases outside the gene matches: 17. The CDR3 is made up of 20 amino acids. Germline V gene lookup returns CDR1 SGHRS and CDR2 YFSETQ. The CDR3 bases are TGCGCCAGCAGCCTAGAGTTCCCCTTTGGACTAGCGGAGAGCACAGATACGCAGTATTTT. Translating gives CASSLEFPFGLAESTDTQYF.

The chain joins TRBV24-1 to TRBJ2-3; 7 bases align to TRBD1. V shed 0 bases, J shed 3 bases, and the junction held 8 bases outside the gene matches. CDR1 is KGHDR and CDR2 is SFDVKD in the germline V gene. The CDR3 is 17 amino acids. DNA for the CDR3: TGTGCCACCAGTGATTTGGCAGGGGGATGGGGAACAGATACGCAGTATTTT. Protein: CATSDLAGGWGTDTQYF.

J is TRBJ2-6 and V is TRBV11-2, with TRBD2 identical over 8 bases. This CDR3 comprises 14 residues. J was trimmed by 11 bases and V by 5 bases; bases with no gene match: 8. CDR1 is SGHAT, CDR2 FQNNGV, per germline. The CDR3 sequence is CASSPTRGGHVLTF. For the CDR3, the DNA is TGTGCCAGCAGCCCCACCCGGGGGGGTCACGTCCTGACTTTC.

The chain recombines TRBV29-1 with TRBJ2-5; perhaps TRBD1 as D (7 bases). Germline V gene sequence: CDR1 SQVTM, CDR2 ANQGSEA. Trimming took 5 bases from V and 5 from J, leaving 12 bases between them. The CDR3 totals 12 residues. The CDR3: CSVHRGGETQYF. The DNA of the CDR3 is TGCAGCGTTCACAGGGGAGGCGAGACCCAGTACTTC.

Written as DNA, the CDR3 is TGTGCCTGGAGTTTGACAGCCTATACATATGGCTACACCTTC. Translated: CAWSLTAYTYGYTF. The chain carries TRBV30 and TRBJ1-2; the D gene is possibly TRBD1 (5 bases). The ends were cut back, 2 bases at V and 5 bases at J, with 15 bases in the middle. Germline V lookup: CDR1 GTSNPN, CDR2 SVGIG (reference sequence). The CDR3 covers 14 residues.

The chain links TRBV4-1 to TRBJ2-3, with 14 nucleotides matching TRBD2. This CDR3 region has 16 residues. Germline V gives CDR1 MGHRA, CDR2 YSYEKL. The trim removed 8 bases at V and 4 bases at J, leaving 8 bases unmatched. CDR3: CASSGVGLAGADTQYF. The CDR3 nucleotides are TGCGCCAGCTCTGGTGTGGGACTAGCGGGAGCAGATACGCAGTATTTT.